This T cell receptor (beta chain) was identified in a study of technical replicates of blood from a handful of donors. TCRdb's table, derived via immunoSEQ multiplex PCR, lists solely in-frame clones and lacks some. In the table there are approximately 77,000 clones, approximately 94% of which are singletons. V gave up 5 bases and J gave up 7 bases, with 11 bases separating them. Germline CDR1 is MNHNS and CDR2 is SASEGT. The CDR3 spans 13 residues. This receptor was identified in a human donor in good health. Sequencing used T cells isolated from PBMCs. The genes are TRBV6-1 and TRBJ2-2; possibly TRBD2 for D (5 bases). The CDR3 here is CASSLSGIGELFF. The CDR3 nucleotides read TGTGCCAGCAGTCTTTCCGGGATCGGGGAGCTGTTTTTT.